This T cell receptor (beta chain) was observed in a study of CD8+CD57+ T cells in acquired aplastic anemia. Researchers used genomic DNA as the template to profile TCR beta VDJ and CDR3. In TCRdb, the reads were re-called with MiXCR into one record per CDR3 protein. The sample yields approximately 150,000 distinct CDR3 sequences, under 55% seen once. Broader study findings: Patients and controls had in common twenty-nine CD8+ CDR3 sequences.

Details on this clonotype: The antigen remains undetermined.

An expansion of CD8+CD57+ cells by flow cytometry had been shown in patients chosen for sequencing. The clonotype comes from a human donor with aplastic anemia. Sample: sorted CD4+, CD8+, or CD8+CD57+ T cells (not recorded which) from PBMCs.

The CDR3 sequence is CASSQDEFGYTF. The DNA for the CDR3 is TGCGCCAGCAGCCAAGATGAGTTTGGCTACACCTTC. The gene calls are TRBV4-1 and TRBJ1-2; D uncertain. The CDR3 extends over 12 amino acids. V was shortened by 0 bases and J by 7 bases, with 6 bases between the two germline ends. Germline V lookup: CDR1 MGHRA, CDR2 YSYEKL.